The 17 T cell receptor beta chains in this list originate from one sample, sequenced in a study of T cell clonotyping in hematopoietic cell transplantation (dated by TCRdb to the early 2020s). Read against the paper, the sample's time point label means: recipient sample about 28 days before transplant, after cytoreduction. Library preparation employed the immunoSEQ multiplex PCR assay. Sourced from immuneACCESS, this table was stored by TCRdb with only in-frame sequences that have V and J called. A share of the clones is absent; for the studies checked, an unresolved V gene accounts for under half, and the remainder has no known explanation. The sample table records nearly 5,500 clones; about 88% of these occur just once. The leading ten clones occupy roughly 4.2% of the sample. The sequencing used peripheral blood mononuclear cells, collected before stem cell transplant. These receptors were collected from a man aged 55 to 70 with acute myeloid leukemia. Some clones in this sample may be carry-over from other donors' samples.

This chain joins TRBV14 and TRBJ1-2; D is ambiguous. The CDR3 loop spans 14 amino acids. Trimming pared 1 base from V and 1 base from J, leaving 7 bases between. Germline V gene data show CDR1 as SGHDN and CDR2 as FVKESK. DNA of the CDR3: TGTGCCAGCAGCCAAGTAAGTGTTAACTATGGCTACACCTTC. Encoded protein: CASSQVSVNYGYTF.

The V and J genes are TRBV28 and TRBJ1-1; TRBD1 is a possible D gene (5 bases). V lost 3 bases to trimming and J lost 4 bases, with 18 bases between them. Germline V lookup: CDR1 MDHEN, CDR2 SYDVKM. The CDR3 spans 16 residues. The CDR3 protein is CASSFWIVQEPTEAFF. CDR3 bases: TGTGCCAGCAGTTTTTGGATTGTACAGGAGCCCACTGAAGCTTTCTTT.

J is TRBJ2-1 and V is TRBV5-4; 11 bases fit TRBD2. The junction had 10 bases not matched to a gene; V was cut back by 1 base and J by 10 bases. The CDR3 totals 16 residues. The germline gives CDR1 SGHNT, CDR2 YYREEE (reference sequence). The CDR3 region is CASSLRASGGSSEQFF. In DNA, the CDR3 is TGTGCCAGCAGCTTGCGGGCTAGCGGGGGGTCGAGCGAGCAGTTCTTC. The full variable domain, completed using reference TRBV5-4 and TRBJ2-1, is ETGVTQSPTHLIKTRGQQVTLRCSSQSGHNTVSWYQQALGQGPQFIFQYYREEENGRGNFPPRFSGLQFPNYSSELNVNALELDDSALYLCASSLRASGGSSEQFFGPGTRLTVL.

A note on this clone: Because the CDR3 is missing its conserved closing phenylalanine or tryptophan, this is likely a read error. This chain joins TRBV5-1 and TRBJ2-2; D not resolved. Trimming stripped 6 bases from V and 3 bases from J, with 12 bases between. The CDR3 loop spans 14 amino acids. Germline assignment: CDR1 SGHRS and CDR2 YFSETQ. CDR3 residues: CASTAQDHTGELFY. CDR3 sequence (DNA): TGCGCCAGCACCGCCCAGGACCACACCGGGGAGCTGTTTTAT.

This chain links TRBV28 with TRBJ2-7; 10 nucleotides match TRBD2. Germline-derived CDR1 and CDR2 are MDHEN and SYDVKM. The CDR3 is 15 residues long. Unmatched junction bases numbered 4, after V lost 5 bases and J lost 0 bases. CDR3 sequence reads: CASSPLAGRSYEQYF. The DNA for the CDR3 is TGTGCCAGCAGTCCACTAGCGGGGCGCTCCTACGAGCAGTACTTC.

This clone was counted only a few times. The CDR3 here is CASTPRTGNFNEQFF. As DNA, the CDR3 is TGTGCCAGCACCCCCCGGACAGGCAACTTCAATGAGCAGTTCTTC. This rearrangement joins TRBV7-9 to TRBJ2-1, with 7 bases lining up with TRBD1. The CDR3 consists of 15 residues. Germline V gene lookup returns CDR1 SEHNR and CDR2 FQNEAQ (reference sequence). V shed 7 bases, J shed 6 bases, and the junction held 12 bases outside the gene matches.

The rearrangement links TRBV12-2 to TRBJ2-7; no DNA check was done on the table's D call, TRBD2. TRBV12-2 is tagged as a pseudogene. The CDR3 has 18 residues. CDR3 protein: CASRLRGRVAGLQYEQYF. CDR3 coding DNA: TGTGCAAGTCGCTTACGGGGTCGAGTAGCGGGACTTCAGTACGAGCAGTACTTC.

The V and J genes are TRBV7-2 and TRBJ2-5; D is perhaps TRBD1 or TRBD2 (5 bases each). The CDR3 covers 14 residues. Trimming stripped 1 base from V and 6 bases from J, with 12 bases between. The V gene's germline CDR1 is SGHTA and CDR2 FQGNSA. CDR3: CASSLVGGRKTQYF. The DNA of the CDR3 is TGTGCCAGCAGCTTAGTTGGGGGAAGAAAGACCCAGTACTTC.

This clone was seen a handful of times. The chain employs TRBV10-2 and TRBJ1-1; 8 bases match TRBD1. With 3 bases clipped from V and 4 bases from J, the junction kept 1 base outside the gene matches. CDR3 length: 13 residues. From germline, CDR1 is WSHSY and CDR2 SAAADI. CDR3 DNA sequence: TGCGCCAGCAGTGACACAGGGGGCACTGAAGCTTTCTTT. Its protein is CASSDTGGTEAFF.

The chain links TRBV2 to TRBJ2-2; D gene unclear. The CDR3 extends over 14 amino acids. Looked up from germline, CDR1 is SNHLY and CDR2 is FYNNEI. Trimming removed 7 bases from V and 0 bases from J, with 9 bases in between. This chain's CDR3 is CASKGSPNTGELFF. CDR3 DNA sequence: TGTGCCAGCAAGGGCAGCCCGAACACCGGGGAGCTGTTTTTT. The whole variable domain, filled in from reference TRBV2 and TRBJ2-2, reads EPEVTQTPSHQVTQMGQEVILRCVPISNHLYFYWYRQILGQKVEFLVSFYNNEISEKSEIFDDQFSVERPDGSNFTLKIRSTKLEDSAMYFCASKGSPNTGELFFGEGSRLTVL.

The DNA for the CDR3 is TGTGCTAGTGGTTTGATGGGGGGTAGTCAGCCCCAGCATTTT. Protein: CASGLMGGSQPQHF. The chain carries TRBV12-5 and TRBJ1-5; D is perhaps TRBD1 (5 bases). V lost 2 bases and J 6 bases, leaving 11 bases between the germline ends. Germline V gives CDR1 LGHNT, CDR2 FRNRAP. CDR3 length: 14 amino acids.

In DNA, the CDR3 is TGTGCCAGCAGCAAGGCCGGGACAGAGAGTTCACCCCTCCACTTT. Translating it yields CASSKAGTESSPLHF. This sequence joins TRBV11-3 and TRBJ1-6, with 7 nucleotides matching TRBD1. The CDR3 is made up of 15 amino acids. V trimming: 5 bases; J trimming: 9 bases; junction bases outside the gene matches: 10. Germline V gives CDR1 SGHNT, CDR2 YENEEA.

V gene TRBV7-2 combines with J gene TRBJ1-2; 7 bases are a match to TRBD1. Germline assignment: CDR1 SGHTA and CDR2 FQGNSA. This CDR3 is 15 amino acids long. J was trimmed by 3 bases and V by 3 bases; bases with no gene match: 7. The CDR3 here is CASSLAGTADYGYTF. CDR3 in DNA: TGTGCCAGCAGCTTGGCCGGGACAGCTGACTATGGCTACACCTTC. The full variable domain, its missing parts supplied by reference TRBV7-2 and TRBJ1-2, is GAGVSQSPSNKVTEKGKDVELRCDPISGHTALYWYRQSLGQGLEFLIYFQGNSAPDKSGLPSDRFSAERTGGSVSTLTIQRTQQEDSAVYLCASSLAGTADYGYTFGSGTRLTVV.

The chain links TRBV6-6 to TRBJ1-3; the D is unclear. CDR3 length: 14 amino acids. V lost 3 bases and J lost 3, with 9 bases in between. Germline assignment: CDR1 MNHNY and CDR2 SVGAGI (reference sequence). The CDR3 sequence: CASSYSRSGNTIYF. The CDR3 DNA reads as TGTGCCAGCAGTTATTCAAGGAGTGGAAACACCATATATTTT.

This clone was counted a single time. The chain recombines TRBV27 with TRBJ1-6; no clear D gene. With 3 bases removed from V and 8 bases from J, the gap between germline ends came to 11 bases. Germline V CDR1 and CDR2: MNHEY, SMNVEV (reference sequence). This CDR3 contains 14 residues. The CDR3 region has the DNA TGTGCCAGCAGTTTCTGGTCCGGAGATTCACCCCTCCACTTT. It codes for CASSFWSGDSPLHF.

V is TRBV5-6 and J is TRBJ1-5, with a weak D call TRBD1 (6 bases). In germline, CDR1 is SGHDT, CDR2 YYEEEE. The ends were cut back, 1 base at V and 2 bases at J, with 13 bases in the middle. CDR3 size: 16 residues. The CDR3 loop reads CASSLLWGGGNQPQHF. In DNA form, the CDR3 reads TGTGCCAGCAGCTTGTTGTGGGGGGGCGGCAATCAGCCCCAGCATTTT.

This clone came up a few times. This sequence joins TRBV18 and TRBJ2-2, with TRBD1 matching 8 bases. This CDR3 has 16 amino acids. V trimming: 4 bases; J trimming: 1 base; junction bases outside the gene matches: 5. CDR1 is KGHSH and CDR2 is LQKENI in the germline V gene. CDR3 amino acids: CASSRTGGQNTGELFF. The CDR3 region has the DNA TGTGCCAGCTCACGCACAGGGGGGCAGAACACCGGGGAGCTGTTTTTT.